This T cell receptor (beta chain) was sequenced in a study of T cells in Graves' hyperthyroidism and ophthalmopathy. This clonotype was seen ten or more times. Those patients with uncontrolled infection, other autoimmune disease, pregnancy or lactation were excluded. The ends were cut back, 6 bases at V and 0 bases at J, with 8 bases in the middle. The CDR3 runs 13 residues. Germline loops: CDR1 MDHEN, CDR2 SYDVKM. TCR beta CDR3 region amplification was performed from RNA transcripts. HTBI primers drove first-round RT-PCR of the TCR CDR3. TCRdb called the multiplex PCR reads again in MiXCR, with one record for every CDR3 protein. Counted here are about 290,000 distinct CDR3 sequences, about an eighth occurring once; the ten biggest clones make up 7.5% to 8%.

This TCR came from a woman in her 30s with Graves' hyperthyroidism that later progressed to Graves' ophthalmopathy. The specimen sequenced was blood. The rearrangement links TRBV28 to TRBJ1-1; no firm D call. This CDR3 reads CASSLAVNTEAFF. CDR3 nucleotide sequence: TGTGCCAGCAGCTTAGCAGTGAACACTGAAGCTTTCTTT.